Listed below are T cell receptor beta chains from one sample, sequenced in a study of blood T cell repertoires in COVID-19. Only in-frame clones appear in the TCRdb table, and some are missing; sequencing was by immunoSEQ multiplex PCR. The profile shows 410,000 or so clones, 86% of them singletons. Sequencing used peripheral blood. The source is a woman under 40 with active or convalescent COVID-19. CDR3s include the opening cysteine and the closing phenylalanine or tryptophan. Each record gives: J gene, clone size, V gene, D gene, CDR3 DNA, CDR3 protein. D genes are given only for firm matches. Size is omitted from some rows. Given values are once, few, many or a class for expanded clones.

J gene: TRBJ1-6; clone size: NA; V gene: TRBV19; D gene: NA; CDR3 DNA: TGTGCCAGTAGTAGGGACAATGTCGGTTCACCCCTCCACTTT; CDR3 protein: CASSRDNVGSPLHF
J gene: TRBJ2-3; clone size: NA; V gene: TRBV3-1/TRBV3-2; D gene: TRBD2; CDR3 DNA: TGTGCCAGCAGCCAAGTTGAGCGGGGGGGCAGCACAGATACGCAGTATTTT; CDR3 protein: CASSQVERGGSTDTQYF
J gene: TRBJ1-1; clone size: NA; V gene: TRBV4-1; D gene: TRBD1; CDR3 DNA: TGCGCCAGCAGCCAACCAGGGGGTAGAGCTGAAGCTTTCTTT; CDR3 protein: CASSQPGGRAEAFF
J gene: TRBJ1-4; clone size: NA; V gene: TRBV2; D gene: TRBD1; CDR3 DNA: TGTGCCAGCGAGGCAGGGGGCGCGATTAATGAAAAACTGTTTTTT; CDR3 protein: CASEAGGAINEKLFF
J gene: TRBJ2-5; clone size: NA; V gene: TRBV19; D gene: TRBD1; CDR3 DNA: TGTGCCAGTAGTATAATGTGGACAGGATCACAAGAGACCCAGTACTTC; CDR3 protein: CASSIMWTGSQETQYF
J gene: TRBJ1-5; clone size: NA; V gene: TRBV4-1; D gene: NA; CDR3 DNA: TGCGCCAGCAGCCCGGGAGCTGGGGCTGCAGGGCAGCCCCAGCATTTT; CDR3 protein: CASSPGAGAAGQPQHF
J gene: TRBJ2-5; clone size: NA; V gene: TRBV9; D gene: NA; CDR3 DNA: TGTGCCAGCAGCGTGTCCCCTAAGGAGACCCAGTACTTC; CDR3 protein: CASSVSPKETQYF
J gene: TRBJ1-2; clone size: NA; V gene: TRBV27; D gene: NA; CDR3 DNA: TGTGCCAGCAGAACTCAGGGCCCCCTCTATGGCTACACCTTC; CDR3 protein: CASRTQGPLYGYTF
J gene: TRBJ1-6; clone size: NA; V gene: TRBV20-1; D gene: NA; CDR3 DNA: TGCAGTGCTAGTGGCGAGCCCCCGATTAATTCACCCCTCCACTTT; CDR3 protein: CSASGEPPINSPLHF
J gene: TRBJ2-3; clone size: NA; V gene: TRBV6-5; D gene: TRBD2; CDR3 DNA: TGTGCCAGCGGCAGCGGGGACACAGATACGCAGTATTTT; CDR3 protein: CASGSGDTDTQYF
J gene: TRBJ1-2; clone size: NA; V gene: TRBV27; D gene: NA; CDR3 DNA: TGTGCCAGCAGTCCCCGACGGACTTCTAACTATGGCTACACCTTC; CDR3 protein: CASSPRRTSNYGYTF
J gene: TRBJ2-1; clone size: NA; V gene: TRBV2; D gene: TRBD1; CDR3 DNA: TGTGCCAGCAACACCGGGACAGGCCACAATGAGCAGTTCTTC; CDR3 protein: CASNTGTGHNEQFF
J gene: TRBJ1-1; clone size: once; V gene: TRBV10-3; D gene: NA; CDR3 DNA: TGTGCCATCAGTGAGATGTCAACTGAAGCTTTCTTT; CDR3 protein: CAISEMSTEAFF
J gene: TRBJ1-1; clone size: once; V gene: TRBV19; D gene: TRBD1; CDR3 DNA: TGTGCCAGTAGTGGACAGGGTGGCGGGACTGAAGCTTTCTTT; CDR3 protein: CASSGQGGGTEAFF